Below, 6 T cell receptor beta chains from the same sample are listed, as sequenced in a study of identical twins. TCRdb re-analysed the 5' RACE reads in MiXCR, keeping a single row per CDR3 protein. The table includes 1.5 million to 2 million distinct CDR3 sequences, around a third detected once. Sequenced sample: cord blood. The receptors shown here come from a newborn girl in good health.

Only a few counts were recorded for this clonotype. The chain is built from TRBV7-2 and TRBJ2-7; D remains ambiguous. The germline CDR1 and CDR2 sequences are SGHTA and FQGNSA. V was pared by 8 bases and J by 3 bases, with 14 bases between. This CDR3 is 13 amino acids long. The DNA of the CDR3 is TGTGCCAGCGGCCGATTAAAAAACTACGAGCAGTACTTC. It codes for CASGRLKNYEQYF.

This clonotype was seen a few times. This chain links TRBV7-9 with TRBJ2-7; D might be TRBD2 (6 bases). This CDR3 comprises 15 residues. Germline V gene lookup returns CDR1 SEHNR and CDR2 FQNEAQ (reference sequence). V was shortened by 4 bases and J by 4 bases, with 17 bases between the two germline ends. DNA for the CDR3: TGTGCCAGCAGCTCTGGAGGGACGGTTGGTTACGAGCAGTACTTC. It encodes CASSSGGTVGYEQYF.

The CDR3 region has the DNA TGTGCCAGCAGCCCTTTATTTGTCCCGAGGGGTGACGGGGAGCTGTTTTTT. Translated, it gives CASSPLFVPRGDGELFF. J is TRBJ2-2 and V is TRBV7-8; D is possibly TRBD1 or TRBD2 (5 bases each). The CDR3 is 17 residues long. Germline V gene data show CDR1 as SGHVS and CDR2 as FQNEAQ. Trimming cost V 5 bases and J 7 bases, with 23 bases left between them.

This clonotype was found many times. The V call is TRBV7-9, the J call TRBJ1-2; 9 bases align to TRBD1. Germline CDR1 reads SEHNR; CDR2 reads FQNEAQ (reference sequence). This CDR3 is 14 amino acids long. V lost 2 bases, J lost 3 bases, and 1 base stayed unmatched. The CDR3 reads CASSLRQGDYGYTF. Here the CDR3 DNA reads TGTGCCAGCAGCTTAAGACAGGGGGACTATGGCTACACCTTC.

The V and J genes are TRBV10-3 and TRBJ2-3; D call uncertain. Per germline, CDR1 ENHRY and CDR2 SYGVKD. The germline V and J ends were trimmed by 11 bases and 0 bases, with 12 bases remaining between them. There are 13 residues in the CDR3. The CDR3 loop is CAASRGSTDTQYF. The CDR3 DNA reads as TGTGCCGCGTCAAGAGGTAGCACAGATACGCAGTATTTT.

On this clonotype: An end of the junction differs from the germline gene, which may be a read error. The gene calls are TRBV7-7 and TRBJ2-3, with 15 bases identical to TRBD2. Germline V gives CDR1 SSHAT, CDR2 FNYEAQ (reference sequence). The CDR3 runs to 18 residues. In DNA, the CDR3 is TGTGCTAGCAGCCCCCCGGGACTAGCGGGAGGTGGCACAGATACGCAGTATTTT. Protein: CASSPPGLAGGGTDTQYF.